This TCR beta chain is from a study of T cell changes during pregnancy in multiple sclerosis. With 7 bases clipped from V and 4 bases from J, the junction kept 14 bases outside the gene matches. The CDR3 consists of 17 residues. CDR1 is SGHDT and CDR2 is YYEEEE in the germline V gene. Assay: immunoSEQ multiplex PCR; the TCRdb copy retains only in-frame clones and omits some. The sample includes about 59,000 clones, about 94% of them seen just once. The chain uses TRBV5-6 and TRBJ1-3, with TRBD1 matching 10 bases. Sequenced here: peripheral blood, sampled in the third trimester of pregnancy. This receptor was taken from a female donor in good health, enrolled as a control in a pregnancy study. For the CDR3, the DNA is TGTGCCAGCGGCGGGACAGGGGATGGTCGGGGGGGAAACACCATATATTTT. Translated, it gives CASGGTGDGRGGNTIYF.